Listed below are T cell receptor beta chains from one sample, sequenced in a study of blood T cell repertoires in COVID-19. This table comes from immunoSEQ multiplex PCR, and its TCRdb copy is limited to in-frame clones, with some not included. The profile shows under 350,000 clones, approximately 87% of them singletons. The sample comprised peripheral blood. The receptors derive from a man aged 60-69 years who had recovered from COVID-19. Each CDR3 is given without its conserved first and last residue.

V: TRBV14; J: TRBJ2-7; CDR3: ASSQDWSGLITYEQY
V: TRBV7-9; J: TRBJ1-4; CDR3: ASSSGGTNEKLF
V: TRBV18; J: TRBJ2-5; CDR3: ASSPQGIRETQY
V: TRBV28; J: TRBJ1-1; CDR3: ASSFRQGVNTEAF
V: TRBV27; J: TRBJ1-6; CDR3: ASSSTRGGTGYSPLH
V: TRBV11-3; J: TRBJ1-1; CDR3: ASSPGQSNTEAF
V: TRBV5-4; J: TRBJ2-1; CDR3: ASSRGAGTSLNEQF
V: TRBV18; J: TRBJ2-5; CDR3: ASSTDRGRRETQY
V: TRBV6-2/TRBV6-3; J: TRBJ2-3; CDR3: ASSPGTGASTDTQY
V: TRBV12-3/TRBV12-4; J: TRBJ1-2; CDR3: ASRGQTHGYT
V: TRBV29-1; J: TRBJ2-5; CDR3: SVDAGRETQY
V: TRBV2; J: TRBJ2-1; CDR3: ASRAPGLAGLYNEQF
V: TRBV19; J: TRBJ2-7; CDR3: ASSGRDRASYEQY
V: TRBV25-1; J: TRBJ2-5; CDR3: ASSELGVPPHQETQY
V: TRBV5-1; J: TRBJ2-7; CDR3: ASSPAGYSYEQY
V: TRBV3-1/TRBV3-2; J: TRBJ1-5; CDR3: ASSQVPGSNQPQH
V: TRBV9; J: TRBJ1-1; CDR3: ASSGRQGSDTEAF
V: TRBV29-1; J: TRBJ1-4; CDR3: SALGPNEKLF
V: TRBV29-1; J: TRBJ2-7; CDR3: SVAGFRDTTNYEQY
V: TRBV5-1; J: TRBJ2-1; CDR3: ASSLGAVHEQF
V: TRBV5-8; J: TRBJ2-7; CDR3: ASSLPPRASGRSEQY
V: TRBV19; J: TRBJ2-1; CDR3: ASSATGTSGSNEQF
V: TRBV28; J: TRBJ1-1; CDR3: ASSFPYTEAF
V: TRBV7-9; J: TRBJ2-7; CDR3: ASSRTAGGVGSYEQY
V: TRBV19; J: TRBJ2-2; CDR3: ASKPQGASGELF
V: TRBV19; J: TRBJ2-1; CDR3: ASSRDRGVYNEQF
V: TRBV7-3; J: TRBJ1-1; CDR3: ASSLTVGMGNTEAF
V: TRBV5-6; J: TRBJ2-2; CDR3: ASSFGTGELF
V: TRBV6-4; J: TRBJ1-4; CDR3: ASSGECGRWGEKLF
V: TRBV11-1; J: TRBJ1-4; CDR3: ASSLGLNEKLF
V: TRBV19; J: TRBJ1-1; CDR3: ASKMGGTEAF
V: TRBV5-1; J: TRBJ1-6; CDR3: ASSLGDRVDNSPLH
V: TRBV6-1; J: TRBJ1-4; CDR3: ASSDDGQGNEKLF
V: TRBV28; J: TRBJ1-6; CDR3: ASSLLGSYSNSPLH
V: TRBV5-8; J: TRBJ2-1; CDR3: ASSRGQGSYNEQF
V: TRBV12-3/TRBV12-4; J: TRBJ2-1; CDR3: ASSTPPIGEQF
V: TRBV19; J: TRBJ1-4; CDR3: ASSPGQGGTEKLF
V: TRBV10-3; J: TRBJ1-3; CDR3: AISTTGRSGNTIY
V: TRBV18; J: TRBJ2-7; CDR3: ASSPNSRDEQY
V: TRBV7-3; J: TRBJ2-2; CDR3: ASSPPQLAGGHTGELF
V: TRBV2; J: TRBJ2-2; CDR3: ASRPIPGQGNTGELF
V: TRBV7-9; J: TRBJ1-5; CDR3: ASSPREGQPQH
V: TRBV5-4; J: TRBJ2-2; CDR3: ASSAGLAGGNTGELF
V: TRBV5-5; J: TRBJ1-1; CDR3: ASSFRQGQDTEAF
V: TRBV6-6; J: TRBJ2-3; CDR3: ASSPGTGGRTDTQY
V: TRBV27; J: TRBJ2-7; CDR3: ASSATGTGVPYEQY
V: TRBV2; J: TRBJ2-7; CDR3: ASKGGQGAYEQY
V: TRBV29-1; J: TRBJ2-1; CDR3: SVEGRASDEQF
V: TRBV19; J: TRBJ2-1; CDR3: ASSIVRENEQF
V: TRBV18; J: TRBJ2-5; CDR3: ASTQNPGRETQY
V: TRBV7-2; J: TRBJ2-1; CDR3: ASSRAGGGQF
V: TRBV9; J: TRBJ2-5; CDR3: ASSVNTGVRETQY
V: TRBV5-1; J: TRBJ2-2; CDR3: ASSLAWGQRDTGELF
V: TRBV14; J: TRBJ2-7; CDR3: ASSRAGGAYEQY
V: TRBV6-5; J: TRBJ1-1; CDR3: ASSLAYNRGTEAF
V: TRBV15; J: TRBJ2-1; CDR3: ATSVHRGKNEQF
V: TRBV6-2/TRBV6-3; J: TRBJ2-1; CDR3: ASSPAPSGGGLYNEQF